The 5 T cell receptor beta chains listed next were all sequenced from one sample in a study of blood T cell repertoires in COVID-19 (TCRdb year 2020). The receptor library was made with the immunoSEQ multiplex PCR assay. Not all clones reach the TCRdb copy of this immuneACCESS table, which keeps in-frame sequences only. Checked studies attribute under half of the gap to unresolved V genes and leave the rest unexplained. This sample is represented by under 200,000 clones; roughly 88% of them were singletons. The ten largest clones represent around 13% of the sample. The sequenced sample consisted of PBMCs or T cells enriched from blood (not recorded which). Every receptor here comes from a woman in her fifties or sixties who had recovered from COVID-19.

In its sample, this clone was seen a few times. This chain connects TRBV5-1 to TRBJ2-6; D may be TRBD1 (5 bases). Trimming took off 0 bases at V and 2 bases at J, with 12 bases between the two ends. CDR3 length: 17 residues. From germline, CDR1 is SGHRS and CDR2 YFSETQ. The CDR3 sequence is CASSLGQGITGANVLTF. DNA of the CDR3: TGCGCCAGCAGCTTGGGTCAGGGTATCACTGGGGCCAACGTCCTGACTTTC.

The chain joins TRBV18 to TRBJ1-1; D remains unclear. Trimming shortened V by 5 bases and J by 4 bases, and 11 bases separated the two germline ends. The germline CDR1 and CDR2 sequences are KGHSH and LQKENI. The CDR3 is 13 amino acids. The CDR3 coding sequence is TGTGCCAGCTCATCGGAGATGGGCACTGAAGCTTTCTTT. Amino acid sequence: CASSSEMGTEAFF. The full variable domain, with the rest looked up from reference TRBV18 and TRBJ1-1, is NAGVMQNPRHLVRRRGQEARLRCSPMKGHSHVYWYRQLPEEGLKFMVYLQKENIIDESGMPKERFSAEFPKEGPSILRIQQVVRGDSAAYFCASSSEMGTEAFFGQGTRLTVV.

This sequence joins TRBV9 and TRBJ1-2, with 10 bases that match TRBD1. The CDR3 spans 15 residues. The V segment lost 0 bases and the J segment 2 bases; nucleotides outside the gene matches: 1. From germline, CDR1 is SGDLS and CDR2 YYNGEE. The CDR3 region is CASSVGQGANYGYTF. CDR3 sequence (DNA): TGTGCCAGCAGCGTAGGACAGGGGGCGAACTATGGCTACACCTTC.

This chain links TRBV7-8 with TRBJ1-2; 8 bases fit TRBD1. The CDR3 is 16 amino acids. The trim removed 0 bases at V and 2 bases at J, leaving 5 bases unmatched. Germline V gene lookup returns CDR1 SGHVS and CDR2 FQNEAQ. The CDR3 protein is CASSLAGQGANYGYTF. Written as DNA, the CDR3 is TGTGCCAGCAGCTTAGCCGGGCAGGGGGCGAACTATGGCTACACCTTC.

Only one count was recorded for this clone. V gene TRBV5-1 combines with J gene TRBJ2-3; D possibly corresponds to TRBD1 (5 bases). Trimming left V 0 bases short and J 2 bases short, with 16 bases between. The CDR3 has 17 amino acids. CDR1 is SGHRS and CDR2 is YFSETQ in the germline V gene. The CDR3, as DNA: TGCGCCAGCAGCTTGGCCAGGGTAGGGGTGGTCACAGATACGCAGTATTTT. As protein: CASSLARVGVVTDTQYF.